The 27 T cell receptor beta chains given below trace back to one sample, sequenced in a study of T cell clonality in common variable immunodeficiency. TCRdb's copy holds only in-frame clones and misses some; the assay was immunoSEQ multiplex PCR. There are more than 35,000 clones in the sample, none observed a single time. Sequenced sample: peripheral blood mononuclear cells. The source is a person aged 18 to 70 in good health.

The sample holds many counts of this clone. The observed sequence ends 3 residues before the CDR3 terminus, with the missing tail filled in from the germline J gene. This rearrangement joins TRBV7-9 to TRBJ1-2, with 7 positions matching TRBD1. Germline assignment: CDR1 SEHNR and CDR2 FQNEAQ (reference sequence). The CDR3 has 12 residues. The part of the CDR3 DNA that was read is TGTGCCAGCAGCAATAGACAGGGCTGG. It specifies CASSNRQGW. The whole CDR3 protein is CASSNRQGWYTF.

The sample holds many counts of this clone. The CDR3 end falls 3 residues outside the read, so it is completed with the germline J gene. This chain joins TRBV20-1 and TRBJ2-7, with TRBD2 identical over 8 bases. Germline lookup yields CDR1 DFQATT and CDR2 SNEGSKA (reference sequence). The CDR3 loop spans 16 amino acids. J lost 4 bases, V lost 3 bases, and 14 bases had no gene match. The DNA read from the CDR3 is TGCAGTGCTAGCCCGCAGACTAGCGCTAACTTATACGAG. Its translation is CSASPQTSANLYE. The CDR3, in full, reads CSASPQTSANLYEQYF.

This clone has at least ten counts. The read terminates 3 residues ahead of where the CDR3 ends, so the germline J gene completes it. The chain combines TRBV12-3 or TRBV12-4 with TRBJ2-2; 15 nucleotides match TRBD2. The CDR3 is made up of 18 amino acids. Germline trimming cut 2 bases from V and 5 bases from J; bases unmatched to any gene: 6. The CDR3: CASSLHRTSGRGTGELFF. CDR3 bases read: TGTGCCAGCAGTTTACACCGGACTAGCGGGAGGGGAACCGGGGAG.

This clone occurred many times. The CDR3 end is not reached by the read, which stops 3 residues before it; the germline J gene fills it in. The genes are TRBV6-2 or TRBV6-3 and TRBJ2-3, with 8 bases fitting TRBD2. The germline gives CDR1 MNHEY, CDR2 SVGEGT. V dropped 8 bases and J dropped 0; count of bases not matched to a gene: 7. This CDR3 comprises 15 residues. CDR3 DNA (partial): TGTGCCAGCTCCCCGCGGGGGGCTAGCACAGATACG. It is translated as CASSPRGASTDT. From start to end, the CDR3 is CASSPRGASTDTQYF.

This clone was counted between two and nine times. The read finishes 3 residues shy of the CDR3 end, and the germline J gene is used to complete it. The gene calls are TRBV7-9 and TRBJ2-7; TRBD1 matches at 11 bases. This CDR3 has 15 amino acids. Germline V CDR1 and CDR2: SEHNR, FQNEAQ (reference sequence). Unmatched junction bases numbered 9, after V lost 5 bases and J lost 6 bases. Partial CDR3 DNA: TGTGCCAGCAGCCCCTCCGGGACAGGGGGTGCCGAG. It translates to CASSPSGTGGAE. The full CDR3 protein is CASSPSGTGGAEQYF.

This clone was observed many times. CDR3 residues: CAWTGYNTGELFF. CDR3 DNA (partial): TGTGCCTGGACAGGGTATAACACCGGGGAG. This sequence joins TRBV30 and TRBJ2-2, with D maybe TRBD1 (5 bases). The read halts 3 residues ahead of the CDR3 end, with the missing end drawn from the germline J gene. Germline V gene lookup returns CDR1 GTSNPN and CDR2 SVGIG (reference sequence). This CDR3 is 13 amino acids long. V was shortened by 4 bases and J by 2 bases, with 8 bases between the two germline ends.

This clone appeared many times. The sequenced fragment ends 3 residues before the CDR3 boundary, so the rest is inferred from the germline J gene. The J gene is TRBJ2-7, the V gene TRBV20-1; 9 bases are a match to TRBD2. The CDR3 has 16 amino acids. With V trimmed by 1 base and J by 4 bases, 11 bases remained unmatched. The V gene's germline CDR1 is DFQATT and CDR2 SNEGSKA (reference sequence). CDR3 in amino acids: CSARAAREGLGYEQYF. The part of the CDR3 DNA that was read is TGCAGTGCTAGAGCTGCGCGGGAGGGCCTTGGATACGAG.

The sample holds many counts of this clone. The CDR3 end falls 3 residues outside the read, so it is completed with the germline J gene. The chain uses TRBV5-1 and TRBJ2-3; TRBD2 agrees at 13 bases. Trimming took 3 bases from V and 6 from J; bases not matched to a gene: 10. This CDR3 region has 17 residues. Per the germline V gene, CDR1 is SGHRS and CDR2 is YFSETQ. The chain's CDR3 is CASSWKGTSGKGDTQYF. CDR3 DNA (partial): TGCGCCAGCAGCTGGAAAGGGACTAGCGGGAAGGGCGATACG.

This clone was detected many times. The read gets to within 3 residues of the CDR3 end, and the germline J gene fills in the rest. This chain joins TRBV12-3 or TRBV12-4 and TRBJ2-3; 14 bases are shared with TRBD2. The CDR3 is made up of 17 amino acids. Trimming took 8 bases from V and 5 from J; bases not matched to a gene: 12. The CDR3 bases that were read are TGTGCCAGCGGCCCCCCGACTAGCGGGGGGGCTGGAGATACG. This gives the protein CASGPPTSGGAGDT. The full CDR3 reads CASGPPTSGGAGDTQYF.

This clone was detected many times. The read finishes 3 residues shy of the CDR3 end, and the germline J gene is used to complete it. The V call is TRBV29-1, the J call TRBJ2-2; TRBD2 might be the D (6 bases). The CDR3 is 16 amino acids. Deletions cut 6 bases from V and 0 bases from J, with 17 bases between. CDR1 SQVTM and CDR2 ANQGSEA come from the germline V gene. The CDR3 here is CSVEWWGDANTGELFF. Incomplete CDR3 DNA: TGCAGCGTCGAGTGGTGGGGGGACGCGAACACCGGGGAG.

As to this clone: At one boundary the junction diverges from the germline segment, which might be a read error. The CDR3 end falls 3 residues outside the read, so it is completed with the germline J gene. The V call is TRBV7-9, the J call TRBJ1-2; 11 nucleotides line up with TRBD1. The germline V gene has CDR1 SEHNR and CDR2 FQNEAQ (reference sequence). This CDR3 has 13 amino acids. The CDR3 region is CSSSIGQGAGYTF. The sequenced CDR3 bases are TGTTCCAGCAGCATCGGACAGGGGGCTGGC.

This clone was counted many times. The CDR3 goes on 3 residues after the read ends, and that part is filled in from the germline J gene. The chain joins TRBV10-2 to TRBJ1-1, with D unresolved. The CDR3 length is 12 residues. Trimming removed 6 bases from V and 0 bases from J, with 5 bases in between. Looked up from germline, CDR1 is WSHSY and CDR2 is SAAADI. The CDR3 spells CASSVVNTEAFF. The sequenced CDR3 bases are TGCGCCAGCAGCGTCGTGAACACTGAA.

In this sample, this clone turned up many times. The observed sequence ends 3 residues before the CDR3 terminus, with the missing tail filled in from the germline J gene. The chain uses TRBV30 and TRBJ2-2; D might be TRBD1 (6 bases). The CDR3 has 17 residues. The germline CDR1 and CDR2 sequences are GTSNPN and SVGIG (reference sequence). V was shortened by 0 bases and J by 1 base, with 15 bases between the two germline ends. CDR3 bases read: TGTGCCTGGAGTGTATGGGTGGGGGCCTGGAACACCGGGGAG. Translation: CAWSVWVGAWNTGE. The whole CDR3 protein reads CAWSVWVGAWNTGELFF.

This clone was picked up many times. The read is 3 residues too short to cover the CDR3 end, so that end is filled in from the germline J gene. The chain combines TRBV18 with TRBJ2-5, with 7 bases identical to TRBD1. V gave up 6 bases and J gave up 2 bases; unmatched junction bases: 9. CDR3 length equals 15 residues. CDR1 KGHSH and CDR2 LQKENI come from the germline V gene. CDR3: CASSSRTGSQETQYF. The part of the CDR3 DNA that was read is TGTGCCAGCTCCTCTCGGACAGGCTCTCAAGAGACC.

This clone showed up many times. With the read ending 3 residues before the CDR3 end, the germline J gene is used to fill in that end. The chain couples TRBV20-1 to TRBJ1-2; D perhaps matches TRBD1 (6 bases). The CDR3 loop spans 14 amino acids. The germline V gene has CDR1 DFQATT and CDR2 SNEGSKA (reference sequence). V gave up 0 bases and J gave up 7 bases, with 15 bases separating them. The CDR3 bases that were read are TGCAGTGCTAGAGATACAGGGTTTATTCGTGGC. Protein: CSARDTGFIRG. The full CDR3 protein reads CSARDTGFIRGYTF.

This clone was observed many times. The missing CDR3 end, 3 residues past where the read stops, is filled in from the germline J gene. The chain carries TRBV30 and TRBJ2-7, with no clear D. With 1 base removed from V and 6 bases from J, the gap between germline ends came to 7 bases. Germline loops: CDR1 GTSNPN, CDR2 SVGIG (reference sequence). The CDR3 is 11 residues long. The CDR3 spells CAWSATTEQYF. CDR3 DNA, as far as it was read: TGTGCCTGGAGTGCTACTACCGAG.

This clone was counted ten times or more. From the germline J gene comes the end of the CDR3, since the read stops 3 residues before it. The gene calls are TRBV30 and TRBJ1-5, with TRBD1 as a possible D gene (6 bases). The length of the CDR3 is 14 residues. V lost 0 bases and J lost 1, with 7 bases in between. CDR1 GTSNPN and CDR2 SVGIG come from the germline V gene (reference sequence). The CDR3 protein is CAWSVGQSNQPQHF. The DNA read from the CDR3 is TGTGCCTGGAGTGTAGGACAGAGCAATCAGCCC.

This clone occurred many times. The read terminates 3 residues before the CDR3 end, so the remaining end is supplied by the germline J gene. J is TRBJ2-1 and V is TRBV4-1; no reliable D call. The CDR3 runs to 14 residues. Germline CDR1 and CDR2: MGHRA and YSYEKL. Trimming took off 2 bases at V and 4 bases at J, with 9 bases between the two ends. Incomplete CDR3 DNA: TGCGCCAGCAGCCAAAGGGTCGGATACAATGAG. Amino acid sequence: CASSQRVGYNE. The whole CDR3 region reads CASSQRVGYNEQFF.

This clone was seen ten or more times. The sequence runs out 3 residues before the end of the CDR3; the remainder is reconstructed from the germline J gene. The gene calls are TRBV5-4 and TRBJ2-5, with a weak D call TRBD1 (6 bases). Germline CDR1 is SGHNT and CDR2 is YYREEE (reference sequence). The CDR3 totals 13 residues. Trimming took off 4 bases at V and 4 bases at J, with 11 bases between the two ends. Partial CDR3 DNA: TGTGCCAGCAGCGGTGACAGGAGAGAGACC. It specifies CASSGDRRET. The entire CDR3 protein is CASSGDRRETQYF.

There are many counts of this clone. The read comes to an end 3 residues before the CDR3 does, leaving the germline J gene to fill in the end. The chain couples TRBV10-1 to TRBJ1-5, with 9 positions matching TRBD1. V lost 6 bases and J lost 0; bases outside the gene matches: 15. The CDR3 consists of 19 residues. Looked up from germline, CDR1 is WNHNN and CDR2 is SYGVQD (reference sequence). CDR3 sequence reads: CASRGYKTGGKDSNQPQHF. CDR3 bases read: TGCGCCAGCAGGGGATACAAGACAGGGGGAAAGGATAGCAATCAGCCC.

This clone appeared many times. The sequence runs out 3 residues before the end of the CDR3; the remainder is reconstructed from the germline J gene. V gene TRBV9 combines with J gene TRBJ2-1; the match to TRBD1 covers 12 bases. Per the germline V gene, CDR1 is SGDLS and CDR2 is YYNGEE. Trimming took 4 bases from V and 3 from J; bases not matched to a gene: 8. The CDR3 runs to 17 residues. The part of the CDR3 DNA that was read is TGTGCCAGCAGCATAACCGGGACAGGGGGCCTCTACAATGAG. This gives the protein CASSITGTGGLYNE. From start to end, the CDR3 is CASSITGTGGLYNEQFF. The variable domain in full, completed from reference TRBV9 and TRBJ2-1, reads DSGVTQTPKHLITATGQRVTLRCSPRSGDLSVYWYQQSLDQGLQFLIQYYNGEERAKGNILERFSAQQFPDLHSELNLSSLELGDSALYFCASSITGTGGLYNEQFFGPGTRLTVL.

This clone was seen repeatedly, ten times or more. Read sequence stops 3 residues before the CDR3 end, and the germline J gene provides the missing end. The rearrangement links TRBV9 to TRBJ2-2, with D uncertain. The ends were cut back, 3 bases at V and 2 bases at J, with 2 bases in the middle. CDR1 and CDR2 from the germline V gene are SGDLS and YYNGEE. The CDR3 extends over 12 amino acids. Incomplete CDR3 DNA: TGTGCCAGCAGCGCTAACACCGGGGAG. Its translation is CASSANTGE. In full, the CDR3 reads CASSANTGELFF.

This clone was found many times. The sequenced fragment ends 3 residues before the CDR3 boundary, so the rest is inferred from the germline J gene. The chain couples TRBV20-1 to TRBJ2-1; D perhaps matches TRBD1 (6 bases). Looked up from germline, CDR1 is DFQATT and CDR2 is SNEGSKA (reference sequence). V dropped 3 bases and J dropped 3 bases, with 12 bases sitting between them. The CDR3 has 14 amino acids. CDR3 DNA, as far as it was read: TGCAGTGCTAGCAGACAGGCCCTCTACAATGAG. Translating it yields CSASRQALYNE. The entire CDR3 sequence reads CSASRQALYNEQFF.

This clone was seen at least ten times. One end of the junction does not line up with germline, which may come from a read error. The DNA ends 3 residues before the CDR3 does, and the rest of the CDR3 is filled in from the germline J gene. The chain joins TRBV5-1 to TRBJ2-3; TRBD1 agrees at 7 bases. Germline V gene data show CDR1 as SGHRS and CDR2 as YFSETQ. CDR3 length: 17 amino acids. The CDR3 protein is CASSTYQTGPRTNTQYF. Incomplete CDR3 DNA: TGCGCCAGCAGCACGTACCAGACAGGGCCGCGCACAAATACG.

This clone is labeled medium-sized. Partial CDR3 DNA: TGTGCCAGCAGTGAAGCGCTCGGGGCGGGGGGAGAGACC. Its protein is CASSEALGAGGET. The full CDR3 sequence reads CASSEALGAGGETQYF. The V gene is TRBV6-1, the J gene TRBJ2-5, with 8 bases matching TRBD2. The CDR3 is cut off 3 residues early in the read; its end comes from the germline J gene. The CDR3 is 16 residues long. Trimming removed 0 bases from V and 4 bases from J; junction bases left unmatched: 7. From germline, CDR1 is MNHNS and CDR2 SASEGT.

This clone has at least ten counts. Coverage ceases 3 residues before the CDR3 finishes, and the germline J gene fills in the end. This sequence joins TRBV24-1 and TRBJ2-3; D is possibly TRBD1 (5 bases). Trimming removed 3 bases at V and 6 bases at J, with 18 bases between. Germline V CDR1 and CDR2: KGHDR, SFDVKD. CDR3 size: 16 residues. CDR3 in amino acids: CATSDPQGALWDTQYF. The CDR3 DNA, read in part, is TGTGCCACCAGTGATCCCCAGGGCGCACTCTGGGATACG.

This clone was found many times. Sequencing ends 3 residues short of the CDR3 end; the germline J gene provides the rest. The chain is built from TRBV4-1 and TRBJ1-1; tentative D call: TRBD1 (6 bases). The CDR3 is made up of 13 amino acids. Trimming removed 5 bases from V and 1 base from J, with 8 bases in between. CDR1 and CDR2 from the germline V gene are MGHRA and YSYEKL. The part of the CDR3 DNA that was read is TGCGCCAGCAGCACCAGGGGGAACACTGAA. Its translation is CASSTRGNTE. The entire CDR3 is CASSTRGNTEAFF.